This T cell receptor (beta chain) was recovered during a study of identical twins. Points from the study as a whole: Carriage of fewer insertions was seen in abundant cord blood beta clonotypes, whereas memory repertoires showed none.

Concerning this clonotype itself: Its target is not known.

Each CDR3 protein gets one entry after TCRdb re-called the 5' RACE reads with MiXCR. The sample has roughly 690,000 distinct CDR3 sequences, 21% seen once. The same specimen was also included in a second study, on T cells expressing NK-cell markers. That paper adds: For four donors, these clonotypes were likewise the leading ones in the CD3+CD56-NKG2C+ fraction.

This receptor was identified in a young woman in good health. The sample was PBMCs.

The CDR3 nucleotides read TGTGCCAGCAGTTACTCGAAAAAACAAGCGGGGCACACAGATACGCAGTATTTT. This codes for CASSYSKKQAGHTDTQYF. The V call is TRBV6-5, the J call TRBJ2-3; 7 bases agree with TRBD2. CDR1 is MNHEY and CDR2 is SVGAGI in the germline V gene. The CDR3 consists of 18 residues. J was trimmed by 2 bases and V by 0 bases; bases with no gene match: 11.